Listed below are T cell receptor beta chains from one sample, sequenced in a study of blood T cell repertoires in COVID-19. Using immunoSEQ multiplex PCR, the repertoire was profiled, and TCRdb retains in-frame clones only, with some absent. The table records 330,000 or so clones, over 75% of them present only once. Sample: PBMCs or T cells enriched from blood (not recorded which). These receptors were taken from a woman aged 25 to 45 who had recovered from COVID-19. CDR3s include the opening cysteine and the closing phenylalanine or tryptophan. D genes are given only for firm matches. Clone size is given for some rows only: seen once, a few or many times, or a class if the clone is expanded.

>TRBV7-7|TRBD2|NA|TRBJ2-2
TGTGCTAGCAGCCTAGGGACTAGCGGGAGTATAAGCACCGGGGAGCTGTTTTTT
CASSLGTSGSISTGELFF
>TRBV18|TRBD1|NA|TRBJ1-5
TGTGCCAGCTCACCTGGGACAGATCTCTTGGAGCCCCAGCATTTT
CASSPGTDLLEPQHF
>TRBV3-1/TRBV3-2|NA|NA|TRBJ1-4
TGTGCCAGCAGCCGCCAAGAGGGTGAAAAACTGTTTTTT
CASSRQEGEKLFF
>TRBV27|NA|NA|TRBJ2-1
TGTGCCAGCTCAGAGGACTGGGGCTCCTACAATGAGCAGTTCTTC
CASSEDWGSYNEQFF
>TRBV29-1|TRBD2|NA|TRBJ2-1
TGCAGCGTTGAATCGTTAGCGGGTGCATCCTACAATGAGCAGTTCTTC
CSVESLAGASYNEQFF
>TRBV3-1/TRBV3-2|NA|few|TRBJ2-4
TGTGCCAGCAGCCAAGATTGGCCTAAAAACATTCAGTACTTC
CASSQDWPKNIQYF
>TRBV19|TRBD1|NA|TRBJ1-5
TGTGCCAGTAGTATAGGGGGGACAGCTCAGGGCTCCCAGCCCCAGCATTTT
CASSIGGTAQGSQPQHF
>TRBV13|NA|NA|TRBJ1-2
TGTGCCAGCAGCCCGACGGGGAAGGATTACACCTTC
CASSPTGKDYTF
>TRBV10-2|TRBD1|NA|TRBJ2-3
TGCGCCAGCACCGGGACAGGACCTTTGGGTACGCAGTATTTT
CASTGTGPLGTQYF
>TRBV4-2|TRBD1|NA|TRBJ1-2
TGTGCCAGCAGCCAAGATAGGGGACAGGGATATGGCTACACCTTC
CASSQDRGQGYGYTF
>TRBV19|NA|NA|TRBJ1-5
TGTGCCAGTAGTATGGGCAGGGGCCAGCCCCAGCATTTT
CASSMGRGQPQHF
>TRBV29-1|NA|NA|TRBJ1-1
TGCAGCGTGGGGGGGTTGAGGGCCGTGAACACTGAAGCTTTCTTT
CSVGGLRAVNTEAFF
>TRBV7-9|NA|NA|TRBJ1-6
TGTGCCAGCAGCTTAGCGCCCCGCTACGGGTATTCACCCCTCCACTTT
CASSLAPRYGYSPLHF